This TCR beta chain came from a study of blood T cell repertoires in COVID-19. V trimming: 5 bases; J trimming: 3 bases; junction bases outside the gene matches: 5. CDR3 length equals 14 residues. In germline, CDR1 is KGHSH, CDR2 LQKENI. TCRdb keeps only in-frame clones here, not all; method: immunoSEQ multiplex PCR. This sample has 25,000 to 35,000 clones, with around 91% found just once. The receptor was isolated from a man older than 75 with acute or convalescent COVID-19. Sequences were obtained from peripheral blood. J is TRBJ2-7 and V is TRBV18, with 9 positions matching TRBD1. CDR3 sequence: CASSFRDRDYEQYF. Here the CDR3 DNA reads TGTGCCAGCTCATTCCGGGACAGGGACTACGAGCAGTACTTC.